Sequencing of this T cell receptor (beta chain) was carried out in a study of T cells in localized non-small cell lung cancer. Clones were sequenced by immunoSEQ multiplex PCR, and TCRdb holds only the in-frame ones, with some missing. Altogether around 29,000 clones are present, 80% to 95% being singletons, with the ten largest covering 3.5% to 5%. As concerns this clone: No antigen is known for it.

Germline V lookup: CDR1 LNHDA, CDR2 SQIVND (reference sequence). CDR3 length: 15 residues. V lost 9 bases, J lost 4 bases, and 7 bases stayed unmatched. Study observations and caveats: Sequencing, confined to only one tumor region, leaves heterogeneity possible. There was higher T cell clonality in uninvolved adjacent lung than in tumor, and it was highest there. Increased T cell density in blood showed an association with longer overall survival. Among the top 100 tumor clones, a median around 62 appeared in adjacent lung.

The TCR comes from a woman aged 40-69 years with stage III lung adenocarcinoma. The input for sequencing was peripheral blood mononuclear cells, taken before any cancer treatment. The V and J genes are TRBV19 and TRBJ2-2, with 11 bases aligning to TRBD1. CDR3 nucleotides: TGTGCCAGCCAACTGGGACAGGGGGTCACCGGGGAGCTGTTTTTT. Translated, it gives CASQLGQGVTGELFF.